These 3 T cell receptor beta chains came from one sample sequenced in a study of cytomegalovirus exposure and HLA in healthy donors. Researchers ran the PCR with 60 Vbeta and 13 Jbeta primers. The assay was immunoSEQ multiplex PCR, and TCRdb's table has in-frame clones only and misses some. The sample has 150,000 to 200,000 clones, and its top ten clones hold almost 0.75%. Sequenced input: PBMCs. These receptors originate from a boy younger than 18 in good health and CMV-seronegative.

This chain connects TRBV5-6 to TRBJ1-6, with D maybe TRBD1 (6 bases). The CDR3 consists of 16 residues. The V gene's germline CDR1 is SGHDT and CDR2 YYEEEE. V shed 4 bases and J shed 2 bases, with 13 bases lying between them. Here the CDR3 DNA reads TGTGCCAGCAGCCCCAAAGGGGGAACCTATAATTCACCCCTCCACTTT. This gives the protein CASSPKGGTYNSPLHF.

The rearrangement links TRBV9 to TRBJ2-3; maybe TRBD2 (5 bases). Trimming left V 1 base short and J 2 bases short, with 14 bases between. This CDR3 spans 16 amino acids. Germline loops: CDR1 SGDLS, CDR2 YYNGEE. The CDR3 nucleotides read TGTGCCAGCAGCGTATGGGTCGGGATGCCCACAGATACGCAGTATTTT. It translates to CASSVWVGMPTDTQYF.

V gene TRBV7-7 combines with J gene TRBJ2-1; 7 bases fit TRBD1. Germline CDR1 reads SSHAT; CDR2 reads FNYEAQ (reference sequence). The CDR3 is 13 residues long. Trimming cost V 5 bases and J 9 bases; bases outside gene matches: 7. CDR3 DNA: TGTGCCAGCAGCCTTCGACAGGGTGTTGAGCAGTTCTTC. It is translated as CASSLRQGVEQFF.